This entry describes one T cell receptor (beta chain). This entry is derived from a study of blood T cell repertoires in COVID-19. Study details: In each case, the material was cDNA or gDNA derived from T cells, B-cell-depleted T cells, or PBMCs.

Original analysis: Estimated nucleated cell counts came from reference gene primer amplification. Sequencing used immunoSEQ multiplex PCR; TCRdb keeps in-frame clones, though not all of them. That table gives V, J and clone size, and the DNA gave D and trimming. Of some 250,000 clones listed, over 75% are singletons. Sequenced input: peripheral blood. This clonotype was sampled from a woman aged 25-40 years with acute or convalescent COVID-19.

CDR3 sequence: CASNPGLAYNEQFF. The CDR3 DNA reads TGTGCCAGCAATCCGGGACTAGCTTACAATGAGCAGTTCTTC. The chain employs TRBV27 and TRBJ2-1; 9 nucleotides align to TRBD2. The V and J ends lost 7 bases and 4 bases, in that order; junction bases with no gene match: 5. CDR1 and CDR2 (germline): MNHEY, SMNVEV (reference sequence). This CDR3 has 14 residues.